Listed below are T cell receptor beta chains from one sample, sequenced in a study of T cell repertoires in cytomegalovirus infection. MiXCR was run by TCRdb on the reads, yielding one entry per CDR3 protein. The sample yields about 600,000 distinct CDR3 sequences, approximately 25% seen once. Sequenced material: CD8+ T cells from PBMCs. These receptors all come from a human donor in good health (CMV status not recorded). Some clones in this sample may be carry-over from other donors' samples. Both conserved end residues are part of each CDR3. Each record gives: J gene, D gene, clone size, V gene, CDR3 DNA, CDR3 protein. The D gene is left open where the match is weak. Not all rows give a size; the values are once, few, many and, for expanded clones, a class.

J: TRBJ2-1; D: .; size: many; V: TRBV7-2; DNA: TGTGCCAGCAGCTTAGGGGCCACCCTGAATGAGCAGTTCTTC; CDR3: CASSLGATLNEQFF
J: TRBJ2-1; D: .; size: .; V: TRBV20-1; DNA: TGCAGTGCTCCGATTGGGGGGCCAGGGAATGAGCAGTTCTTC; CDR3: CSAPIGGPGNEQFF
J: TRBJ1-5; D: .; size: .; V: TRBV6-2/TRBV6-3; DNA: TGTGCCAGCAGTTACACGACGGGGTTCTATAGCAATCAGCCCCAGCATTTT; CDR3: CASSYTTGFYSNQPQHF
J: TRBJ2-3; D: .; size: few; V: TRBV2; DNA: TGTGCCAGCAGTGAAGGAATTTCTAGCACAGATACGCAGTATTTT; CDR3: CASSEGISSTDTQYF
J: TRBJ1-2; D: .; size: .; V: TRBV14; DNA: TGTGCCAGCAGCCACGGGCTGTTCTATGGCTACACCTTC; CDR3: CASSHGLFYGYTF
J: TRBJ2-7; D: .; size: few; V: TRBV2; DNA: TGTGCCAGCGACTCAGGGGGGGCGCGGGAGCAGTACTTC; CDR3: CASDSGGAREQYF
J: TRBJ1-1; D: .; size: .; V: TRBV29-1; DNA: TGCAGCGTTGAGCAGGGACGCCTTTTGGGCGCTGAAGCTTTCTTT; CDR3: CSVEQGRLLGAEAFF
J: TRBJ1-1; D: .; size: few; V: TRBV19; DNA: TGTGCCAGTAGTTGGTTTATGGGACCGAACACTGAAGCTTTCTTT; CDR3: CASSWFMGPNTEAFF
J: TRBJ2-6; D: TRBD1; size: .; V: TRBV6-2/TRBV6-3; DNA: TGTGCCAGCAGTTACTCGACAGGGGAATTTACTGGGGCCAACGTCCTGACTTTC; CDR3: CASSYSTGEFTGANVLTF
J: TRBJ1-2; D: .; size: .; V: TRBV20-1; DNA: TGCAGTGCCCAGGACAGCACGATTCGTTACACCTTC; CDR3: CSAQDSTIRYTF
J: TRBJ2-4; D: .; size: many; V: TRBV7-9; DNA: TGTGCCAGCAGCTTAGAAGGGTCTCCTGCCAAAAACATTCAGTACTTC; CDR3: CASSLEGSPAKNIQYF
J: TRBJ1-5; D: .; size: .; V: TRBV7-8; DNA: TGTGCCAGCAGCTTAGGGGTGTTTCGGAGATATCAGCCCCAGCACTTT; CDR3: CASSLGVFRRYQPQHF
J: TRBJ1-2; D: .; size: .; V: TRBV6-5; DNA: TGTGCCAGCAGTTATTCGGGGATCGGCTATGGCTACACCTTC; CDR3: CASSYSGIGYGYTF
J: TRBJ2-1; D: .; size: few; V: TRBV7-8; DNA: TGTGCCAGCAGCTTACCCCAATCCGGGCCCGGAACCTACAATGAGCAGTTCTTC; CDR3: CASSLPQSGPGTYNEQFF
J: TRBJ2-7; D: .; size: many; V: TRBV12-3/TRBV12-4; DNA: TGTGCCAGCAGTCGGACCGGGGGAGAGCAGTACTTC; CDR3: CASSRTGGEQYF
J: TRBJ1-1; D: .; size: .; V: TRBV5-5; DNA: TGTGCCAGCAGCCAAAACCCAGGAGACTACACTGAAGCTTTCTTT; CDR3: CASSQNPGDYTEAFF
J: TRBJ2-3; D: .; size: .; V: TRBV25-1; DNA: TGTGCCAGCAGTGAATCGGGAAGGGCCACAGATACGCAGTATTTT; CDR3: CASSESGRATDTQYF
J: TRBJ2-2; D: TRBD1; size: .; V: TRBV7-6; DNA: TGTGCCAGCAGCTTAAGAAACGGACAGGGGGCTCCCGGGGAGCTGTTTTTT; CDR3: CASSLRNGQGAPGELFF
J: TRBJ1-6; D: .; size: .; V: TRBV29-1; DNA: TGCAGCGTTGAACCCCTACCCCTCCACTTT; CDR3: CSVEPLPLHF
J: TRBJ2-1; D: .; size: many; V: TRBV19; DNA: TGTGCCAGCAGTACTCTGGGCAATGAGCAGTTCTTC; CDR3: CASSTLGNEQFF
J: TRBJ2-3; D: .; size: few; V: TRBV18; DNA: TGTGCCAGCTCACCCCTAGGTGCGGGCTATAGCACAGATACGCAGTATTTT; CDR3: CASSPLGAGYSTDTQYF
J: TRBJ2-1; D: .; size: few; V: TRBV19; DNA: TGTGCCAGTAGTACCCCGGGACTGGGGAATGAGCAGTTCTTC; CDR3: CASSTPGLGNEQFF
J: TRBJ1-3; D: .; size: few; V: TRBV11-3; DNA: TGTGCCAGCAGCTCCCGAACTGGAAACACCATATATTTT; CDR3: CASSSRTGNTIYF
J: TRBJ2-2; D: TRBD2; size: many; V: TRBV7-3; DNA: TGTGCCAGCAGCCAAACCCTCGGACTAGCTCGAACCACCGGGGAGCTGTTTTTT; CDR3: CASSQTLGLARTTGELFF
J: TRBJ2-1; D: TRBD2; size: few; V: TRBV6-6; DNA: TGTGCCAGCACCCCTCGGGGGGATGAGCAGTTCTTC; CDR3: CASTPRGDEQFF
J: TRBJ2-6; D: .; size: .; V: TRBV23-1; DNA: TGCGCCAGCAGTCACCGTTGGAAGGGACCCTCTGGGGCCAACGTCCTGACTTTC; CDR3: CASSHRWKGPSGANVLTF
J: TRBJ2-1; D: .; size: .; V: TRBV7-4; DNA: TGTGTCAGCAGCTTAGGCCGGTACAATGAGCAGTTCTTC; CDR3: CVSSLGRYNEQFF
J: TRBJ2-5; D: .; size: .; V: TRBV14; DNA: TGTGCCAGCAGCCAAGTTGATCCAGGGGTCGAGACCCAGTACTTC; CDR3: CASSQVDPGVETQYF
J: TRBJ2-1; D: .; size: many; V: TRBV4-1; DNA: TGCGCCAGCAGCCAAGATAGGGCGGGGGCGACCTACAATGAGCAGTTCTTC; CDR3: CASSQDRAGATYNEQFF